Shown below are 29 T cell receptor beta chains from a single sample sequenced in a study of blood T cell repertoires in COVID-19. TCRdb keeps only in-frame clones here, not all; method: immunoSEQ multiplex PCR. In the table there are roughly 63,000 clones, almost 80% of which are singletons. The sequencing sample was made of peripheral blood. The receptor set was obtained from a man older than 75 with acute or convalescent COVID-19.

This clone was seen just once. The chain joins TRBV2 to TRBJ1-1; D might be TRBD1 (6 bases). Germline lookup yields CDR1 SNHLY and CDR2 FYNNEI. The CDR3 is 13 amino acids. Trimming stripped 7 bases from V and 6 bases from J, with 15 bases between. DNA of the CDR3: TGTGCCAGCAACCAGCGGGGGGCGGCTGAAGCTTTCTTT. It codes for CASNQRGAAEAFF.

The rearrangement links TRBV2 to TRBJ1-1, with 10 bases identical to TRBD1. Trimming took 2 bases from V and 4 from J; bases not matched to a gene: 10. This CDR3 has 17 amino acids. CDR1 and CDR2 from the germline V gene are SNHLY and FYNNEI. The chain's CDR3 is CASSEPLIWTGGTEAFF. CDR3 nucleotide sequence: TGTGCCAGCAGTGAACCTTTAATTTGGACAGGGGGCACTGAAGCTTTCTTT.

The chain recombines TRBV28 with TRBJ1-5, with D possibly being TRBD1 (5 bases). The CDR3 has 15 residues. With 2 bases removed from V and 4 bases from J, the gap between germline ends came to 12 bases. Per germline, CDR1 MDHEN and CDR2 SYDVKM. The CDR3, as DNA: TGTGCCAGCAGTTTACCGCAGGGCCTGAATCAGCCCCAGCATTTT. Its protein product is CASSLPQGLNQPQHF. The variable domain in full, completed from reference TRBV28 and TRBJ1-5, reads DVKVTQSSRYLVKRTGEKVFLECVQDMDHENMFWYRQDPGLGLRLIYFSYDVKMKEKGDIPEGYSVSREKKERFSLILESASTNQTSMYLCASSLPQGLNQPQHFGDGTRLSIL.

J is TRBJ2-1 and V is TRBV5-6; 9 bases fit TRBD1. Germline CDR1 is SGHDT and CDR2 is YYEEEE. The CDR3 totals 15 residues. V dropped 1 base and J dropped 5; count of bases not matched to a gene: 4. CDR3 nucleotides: TGTGCCAGCAGCTTGACAGGGGGCGCGGACAATGAGCAGTTCTTC. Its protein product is CASSLTGGADNEQFF.

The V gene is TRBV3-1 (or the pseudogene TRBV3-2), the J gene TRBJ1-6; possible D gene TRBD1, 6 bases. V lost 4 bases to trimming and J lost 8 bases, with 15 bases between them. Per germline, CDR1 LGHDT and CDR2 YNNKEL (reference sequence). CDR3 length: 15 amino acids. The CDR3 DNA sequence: TGTGCCAGCAGCCGAGAACAGGGAGTTTATTCACCCCTCCACTTT. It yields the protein CASSREQGVYSPLHF.

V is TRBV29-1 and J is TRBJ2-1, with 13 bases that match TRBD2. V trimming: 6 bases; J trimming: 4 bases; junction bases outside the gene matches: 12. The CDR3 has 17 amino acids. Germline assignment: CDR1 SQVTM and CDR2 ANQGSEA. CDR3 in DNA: TGCAGCGTACTGACTAGCGGGAGGAGGGATATATACAATGAGCAGTTCTTC. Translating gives CSVLTSGRRDIYNEQFF.

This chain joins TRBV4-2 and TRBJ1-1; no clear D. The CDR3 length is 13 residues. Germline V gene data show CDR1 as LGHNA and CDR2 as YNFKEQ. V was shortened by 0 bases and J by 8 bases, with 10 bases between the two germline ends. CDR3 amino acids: CASSQDGWQEAFF. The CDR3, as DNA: TGTGCCAGCAGCCAAGATGGTTGGCAGGAAGCTTTCTTT.

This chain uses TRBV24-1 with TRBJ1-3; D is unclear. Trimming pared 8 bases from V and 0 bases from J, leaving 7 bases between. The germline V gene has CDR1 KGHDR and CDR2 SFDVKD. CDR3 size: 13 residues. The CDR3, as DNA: TGTGCCACCATCCCCCGCTCTGGAAACACCATATATTTT. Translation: CATIPRSGNTIYF.

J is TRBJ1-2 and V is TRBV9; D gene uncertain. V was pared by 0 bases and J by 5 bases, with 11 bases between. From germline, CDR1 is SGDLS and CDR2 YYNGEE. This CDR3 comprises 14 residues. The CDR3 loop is CASSVAGVGYGYTF. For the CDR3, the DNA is TGTGCCAGCAGCGTAGCCGGGGTGGGGTATGGCTACACCTTC.

In DNA, the CDR3 is TGTGCCAGCAGCTTGGTTACAGGGTACACTGAAGCTTTCTTT. Translating gives CASSLVTGYTEAFF. The chain has TRBV5-6 and TRBJ1-1; a weak D match, TRBD1 (6 bases). The V end lost 0 bases, the J end lost 3 bases, and 9 bases lay between the germline ends. The CDR3 spans 14 residues. Looked up from germline, CDR1 is SGHDT and CDR2 is YYEEEE.

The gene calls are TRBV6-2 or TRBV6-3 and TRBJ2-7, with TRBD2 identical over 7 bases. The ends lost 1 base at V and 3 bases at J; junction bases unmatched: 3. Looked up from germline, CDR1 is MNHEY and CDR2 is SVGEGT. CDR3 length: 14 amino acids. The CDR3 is CASSYLAGVYEQYF. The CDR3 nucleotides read TGTGCCAGCAGTTACTTGGCGGGGGTCTACGAGCAGTACTTC.

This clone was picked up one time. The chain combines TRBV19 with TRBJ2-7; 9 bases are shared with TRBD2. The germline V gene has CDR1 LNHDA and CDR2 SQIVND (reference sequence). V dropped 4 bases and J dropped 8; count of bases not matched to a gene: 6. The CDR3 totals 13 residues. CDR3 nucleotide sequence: TGTGCCAGTAGTACGGGACTAGCTGTGAAGCAGTACTTC. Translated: CASSTGLAVKQYF.

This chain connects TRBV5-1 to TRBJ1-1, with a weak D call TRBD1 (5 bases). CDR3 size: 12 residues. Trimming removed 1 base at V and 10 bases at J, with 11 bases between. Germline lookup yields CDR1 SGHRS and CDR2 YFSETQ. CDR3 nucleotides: TGCGCCAGCAGCTTGAGTGGGGGGAGAGCTTTCTTT. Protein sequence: CASSLSGGRAFF. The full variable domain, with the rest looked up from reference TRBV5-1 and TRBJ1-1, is KAGVTQTPRYLIKTRGQQVTLSCSPISGHRSVSWYQQTPGQGLQFLFEYFSETQRNKGNFPGRFSGRQFSNSRSEMNVSTLELGDSALYLCASSLSGGRAFFGQGTRLTVV.

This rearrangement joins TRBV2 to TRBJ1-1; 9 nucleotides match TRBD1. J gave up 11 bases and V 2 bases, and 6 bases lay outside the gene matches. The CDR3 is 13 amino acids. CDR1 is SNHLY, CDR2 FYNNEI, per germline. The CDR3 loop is CASSETTGGSAFF. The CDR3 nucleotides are TGTGCCAGCAGTGAAACGACAGGGGGGTCGGCTTTCTTT.

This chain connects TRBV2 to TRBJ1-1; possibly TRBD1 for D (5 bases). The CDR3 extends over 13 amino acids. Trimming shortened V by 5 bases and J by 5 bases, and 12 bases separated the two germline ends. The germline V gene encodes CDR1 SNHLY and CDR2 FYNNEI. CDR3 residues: CASSPRQLTEAFF. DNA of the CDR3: TGTGCCAGCAGTCCCCGACAGCTTACTGAAGCTTTCTTT. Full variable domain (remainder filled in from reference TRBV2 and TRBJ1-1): EPEVTQTPSHQVTQMGQEVILRCVPISNHLYFYWYRQILGQKVEFLVSFYNNEISEKSEIFDDQFSVERPDGSNFTLKIRSTKLEDSAMYFCASSPRQLTEAFFGQGTRLTVV.

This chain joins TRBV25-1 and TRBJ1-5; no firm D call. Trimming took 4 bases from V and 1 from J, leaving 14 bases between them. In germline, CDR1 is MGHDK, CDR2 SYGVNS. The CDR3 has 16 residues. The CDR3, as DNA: TGTGCCAGCAGTGGGGCTGGAGGGTTAAGCAATCAGCCCCAGCATTTT. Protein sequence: CASSGAGGLSNQPQHF.

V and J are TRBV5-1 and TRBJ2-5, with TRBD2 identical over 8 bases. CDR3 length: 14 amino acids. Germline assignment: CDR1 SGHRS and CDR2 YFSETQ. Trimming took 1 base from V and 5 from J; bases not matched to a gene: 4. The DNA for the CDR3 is TGCGCCAGCAGCTTGATAAGCGGGGGTGAGACCCAGTACTTC. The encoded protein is CASSLISGGETQYF.

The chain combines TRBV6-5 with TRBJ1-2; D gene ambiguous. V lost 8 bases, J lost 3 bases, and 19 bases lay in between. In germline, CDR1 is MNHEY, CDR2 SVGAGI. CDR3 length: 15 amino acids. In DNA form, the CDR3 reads TGTGCCAGCGCCAGAAGAGAGGTCGGGGACTATGGCTACACCTTC. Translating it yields CASARREVGDYGYTF.

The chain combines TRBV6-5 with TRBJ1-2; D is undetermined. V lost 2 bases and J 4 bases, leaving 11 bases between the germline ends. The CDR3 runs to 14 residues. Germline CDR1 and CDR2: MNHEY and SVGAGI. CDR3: CASSYGREGYGYTF. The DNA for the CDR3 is TGTGCCAGCAGTTACGGGAGGGAGGGCTATGGCTACACCTTC.

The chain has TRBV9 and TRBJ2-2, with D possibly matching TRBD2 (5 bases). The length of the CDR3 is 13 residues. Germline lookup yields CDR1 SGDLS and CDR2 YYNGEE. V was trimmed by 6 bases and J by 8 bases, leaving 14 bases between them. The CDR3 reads CASTRAQRGELFF. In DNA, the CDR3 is TGTGCCAGCACACGAGCCCAGCGGGGGGAGCTGTTTTTT.

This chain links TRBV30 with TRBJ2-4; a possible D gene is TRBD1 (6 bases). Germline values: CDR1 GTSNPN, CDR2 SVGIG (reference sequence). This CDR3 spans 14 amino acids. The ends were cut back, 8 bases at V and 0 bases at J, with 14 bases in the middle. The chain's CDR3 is CAGTAGEAKNIQYF. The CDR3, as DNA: TGTGCCGGAACAGCAGGGGAAGCCAAAAACATTCAGTACTTC.

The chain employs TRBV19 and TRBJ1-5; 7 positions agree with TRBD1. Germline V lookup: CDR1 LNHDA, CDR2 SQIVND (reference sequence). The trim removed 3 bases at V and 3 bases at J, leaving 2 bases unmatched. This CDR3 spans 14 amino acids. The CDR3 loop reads CASSITGDNQPQHF. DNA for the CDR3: TGTGCCAGTAGTATTACAGGGGACAATCAGCCCCAGCATTTT.

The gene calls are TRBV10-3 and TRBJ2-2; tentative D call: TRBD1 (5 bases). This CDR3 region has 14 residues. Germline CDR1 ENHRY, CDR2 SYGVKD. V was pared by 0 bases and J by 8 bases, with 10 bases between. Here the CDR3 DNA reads TGTGCCATCAGTGAGTCGGGGCCCGAGGGGGAGCTGTTTTTT. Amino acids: CAISESGPEGELFF.

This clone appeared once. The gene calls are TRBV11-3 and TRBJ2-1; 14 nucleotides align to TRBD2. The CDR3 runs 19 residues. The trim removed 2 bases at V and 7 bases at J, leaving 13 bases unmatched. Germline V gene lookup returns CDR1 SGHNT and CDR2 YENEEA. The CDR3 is CASSLSWSGLAGVRNEQFF. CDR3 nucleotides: TGTGCCAGCAGCTTAAGTTGGTCGGGACTAGCGGGAGTCAGGAATGAGCAGTTCTTC.

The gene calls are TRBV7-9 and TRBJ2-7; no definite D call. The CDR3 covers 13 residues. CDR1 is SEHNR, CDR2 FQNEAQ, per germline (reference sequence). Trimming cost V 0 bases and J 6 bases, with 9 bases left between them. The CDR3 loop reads CASSLAGSGEQYF. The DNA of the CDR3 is TGTGCCAGCAGCTTAGCCGGGTCCGGCGAGCAGTACTTC. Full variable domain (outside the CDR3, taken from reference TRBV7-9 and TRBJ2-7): DTGVSQNPRHKITKRGQNVTFRCDPISEHNRLYWYRQTLGQGPEFLTYFQNEAQLEKSRLLSDRFSAERPKGSFSTLEIQRTEQGDSAMYLCASSLAGSGEQYFGPGTRLTVT.

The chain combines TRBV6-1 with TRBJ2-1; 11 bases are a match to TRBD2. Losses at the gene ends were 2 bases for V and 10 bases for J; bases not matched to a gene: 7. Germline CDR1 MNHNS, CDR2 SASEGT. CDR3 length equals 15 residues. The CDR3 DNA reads TGTGCCAGCAGTGAAATGGGCCCTAGCGGGAGGGAGCAGTTCTTC. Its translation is CASSEMGPSGREQFF.

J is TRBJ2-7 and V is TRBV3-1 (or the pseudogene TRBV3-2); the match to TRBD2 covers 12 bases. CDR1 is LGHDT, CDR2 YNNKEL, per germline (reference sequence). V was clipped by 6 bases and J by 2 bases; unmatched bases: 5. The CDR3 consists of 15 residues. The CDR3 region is CASRNGLAGTYEQYF. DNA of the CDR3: TGTGCCAGCAGAAATGGACTAGCGGGAACCTACGAGCAGTACTTC.

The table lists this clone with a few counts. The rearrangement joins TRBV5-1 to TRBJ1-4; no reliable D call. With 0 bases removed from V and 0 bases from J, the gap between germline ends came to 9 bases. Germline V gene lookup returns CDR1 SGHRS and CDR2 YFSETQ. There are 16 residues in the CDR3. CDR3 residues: CASSLVGSSTNEKLFF. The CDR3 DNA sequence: TGCGCCAGCAGCTTGGTGGGGAGTTCAACTAATGAAAAACTGTTTTTT.

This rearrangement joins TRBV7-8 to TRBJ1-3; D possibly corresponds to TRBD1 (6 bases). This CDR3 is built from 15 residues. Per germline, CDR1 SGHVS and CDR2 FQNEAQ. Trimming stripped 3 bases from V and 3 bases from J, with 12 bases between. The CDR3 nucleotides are TGTGCCAGCAGCTTGTGGACAGCAAATGGAAACACCATATATTTT. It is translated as CASSLWTANGNTIYF. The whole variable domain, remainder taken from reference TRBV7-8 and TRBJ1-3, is GAGVSQSPRYKVAKRGQDVALRCDPISGHVSLFWYQQALGQGPEFLTYFQNEAQLDKSGLPSDRFFAERPEGSVSTLKIQRTQQEDSAVYLCASSLWTANGNTIYFGEGSWLTVV.